The T cell receptor (beta chain) under discussion was sequenced for a study of blood T cell repertoires in COVID-19 (dated by TCRdb to about 2020). General notes on the study: Collaborator samples came from the United States, Italy and Spain and covered acute and convalescent phases of COVID-19. The repertoires were released in a freely available public database intended as a resource for research on the immune response to SARS-CoV-2. The samples were drawn from two sources: the first 160 participants of the ongoing ImmuneRACE study, and 1,254 subjects contributed by 6 global collaborators. Where available, HLA class I and class II types were obtained from metadata supplied by the sample provider rather than from assay-based typing. The prospective study material was composed of cDNA or gDNA derived from T cells, B-cell-depleted T cells, or PBMCs. The dataset comprised deeply sampled blood TCRbeta repertoires from subjects exposed to, actively infected with, or recovered from COVID-19. The sample metadata nearly always contained a de-identified subject ID, COVID-19 status, age in years and sex.

TCRbeta CDR3 regions were amplified from genomic DNA by means of the immunoSEQ Assay, a bias-controlled multiplex PCR. The paper's data handling went like this. Within the assay, amplification of reference gene primers was used to estimate how many nucleated cells each sample contained. To quantify the absolute abundance of each unique TCRbeta CDR3 rearrangement, sequence reads were collapsed and filtered. Productive Simpson clonality was computed per sample as the square root of Simpson's diversity index over productive rearrangements. As stored in TCRdb, this immuneACCESS dataset retains in-frame rearrangements with V and J assigned. A fraction of the clones does not appear; measured against another copy, unresolved V genes explain less than half of the discrepancy, and the remainder lacks a known reason. Clone size and V and J calls were adopted from that table, with D and trimming inferred from the DNA. The sample table contains 200,000 to 300,000 clones; only one count was recorded for roughly 88% of them. The top ten hold roughly 2.4% of the sample.

Regarding this clone: The antigen it binds to is not known. It has no much larger one-base neighbor in the sample; base qualities were not kept.

Broader findings and caveats from the paper: Clinical and demographic metadata were provided uncurated, with the amount varying by source and participant.

The CDR1 and CDR2 encoded by the germline V gene are MGHRA and YSYEKL. V is pared back by 1 base and J by 7 bases, with 11 bases lying between the germline termini. The CDR3 goes from the cysteine to the phenylalanine over 14 residues. The kept DNA is CDR3 alone, 42 bases in frame from the first base. In the prospective study, participants were 18 to 89 years old, resided in about two dozen geographic areas of the United States, and were enrolled through a virtual design. Cohort assignment in the prospective study relied on participant-reported clinical history from a screening survey and a study questionnaire. Mobile phlebotomists in the prospective study collected whole blood, serum and a nasopharyngeal or oropharyngeal swab from every participant. Prospective study participants could optionally give additional blood draws and questionnaires over an approximately 2-month period. Before DNA extraction, prospective study blood samples were shipped either frozen or at room temperature.

The sample consisted of PBMCs or T cells enriched from blood (not recorded which). The chain is encoded by TRBV4-1 joined to TRBJ1-5, with a tentative D gene TRBD1 over 5 matching bases. This receptor was taken from a woman aged 40 to 55 with acute COVID-19. DNA sequence: TGCGCCAGCAGCCAAGGGGCGGGGGACCAGCCCCAGCATTTT. Its translation is CASSQGAGDQPQHF.